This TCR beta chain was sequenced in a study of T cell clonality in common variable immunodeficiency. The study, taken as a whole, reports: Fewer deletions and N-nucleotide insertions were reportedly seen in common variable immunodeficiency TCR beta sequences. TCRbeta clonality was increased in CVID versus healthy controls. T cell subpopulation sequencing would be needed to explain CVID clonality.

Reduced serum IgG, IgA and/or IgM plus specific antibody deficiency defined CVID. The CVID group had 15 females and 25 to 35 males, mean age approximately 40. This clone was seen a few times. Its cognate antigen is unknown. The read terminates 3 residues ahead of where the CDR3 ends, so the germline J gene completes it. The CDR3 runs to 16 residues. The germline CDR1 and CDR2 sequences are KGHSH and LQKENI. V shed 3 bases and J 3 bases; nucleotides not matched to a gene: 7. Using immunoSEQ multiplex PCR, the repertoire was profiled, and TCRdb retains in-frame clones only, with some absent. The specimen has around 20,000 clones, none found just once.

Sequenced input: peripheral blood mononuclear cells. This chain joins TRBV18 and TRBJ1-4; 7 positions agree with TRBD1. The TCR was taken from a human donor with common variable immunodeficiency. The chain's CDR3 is CASSPHRGRANEKLFF. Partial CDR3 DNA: TGTGCCAGCTCACCCCACAGGGGTCGGGCTAATGAAAAA.